This note documents a single TCR beta chain sequence. The data belong to a study of human T cells and chemical hapten exposure. At the level of the study: In the sensitization step, 2% DPC was placed on around 2 cm by around 2 cm of upper inner arm skin. Mostly female, the patients presented with alopecia areata, totalis or universalis.

Germline V gene data show CDR1 as MDHEN and CDR2 as SYDVKM. Trimming removed 7 bases at V and 9 bases at J, with 19 bases between. CDR3 length: 13 residues. TCRdb recomputed calls from the RACE reads with MiXCR, one row per CDR3 protein. Counted here are about 110,000 distinct CDR3 sequences, roughly 12% occurring once; the ten biggest clones make up around 1.6%. The time point was: pre-sensitization, week 0. As for treatment: therapeutic diphenylcyclopropenone sensitization with weekly scalp DPC. Participating donors were patients with alopecia, aged 18 to 70 years, considered appropriate candidates for DPC.

Sequencing used whole blood, obtained in connection with sensitization to the hapten diphenylcyclopropenone (DPC). This clonotype was sampled from a woman aged 45-60 years with alopecia areata. Some clones in this sample may be carry-over from other donors' samples. The chain has TRBV28 and TRBJ2-7, with D unresolved. The DNA for the CDR3 is TGTGCCAGCACCTCGGACGGACCTACGAGGCAGTACTTC. It codes for CASTSDGPTRQYF.